Given below is one T cell receptor beta chain in context. What it binds is not known. The CDR3 has 15 amino acids. Germline assignment: CDR1 LGHNA and CDR2 YSLEER. Trimming took off 1 base at V and 6 bases at J, with 15 bases between the two ends. MiXCR was run by TCRdb on the 5' RACE reads, yielding one entry per CDR3 protein. This sample has 400,000 to 650,000 distinct CDR3 sequences, with around a fifth found just once. This sample stems from a study of T cells after yellow fever vaccination. Study-level points and caveats: Booster sampling recovered most clones from primary vaccination (96% CD4, approximately 90% CD8).

The input for sequencing was PBMCs, taken roughly 20 days after the first yellow fever vaccination. This receptor was obtained from a man between 18 and 29 years old who received the YFV17D yellow fever vaccine. The chain is built from TRBV4-3 and TRBJ1-2; TRBD1 might be the D (5 bases). In nucleotides, the CDR3 is TGCGCCAGCAGCCAAGCGGGGGGAAGTTGGGATGGCTACACCTTC. This sequence encodes CASSQAGGSWDGYTF.